This T cell receptor beta chain was recorded in a study of blood T cells in healthy people across ages. CDR3 length: 12 amino acids. Germline V gene data show CDR1 as DFQATT and CDR2 as SNEGSKA (reference sequence). The V end lost 3 bases, the J end lost 4 bases, and 8 bases lay between the germline ends. This clonotype showed up many times. Sample-barcoded 5' priming and a J-beta primer mix drove a second PCR of 7 to 11 cycles. MiXCR was run by TCRdb on the 5' RACE reads, yielding one entry per CDR3 protein. The sample has about 800,000 distinct CDR3 sequences, just under 25% seen once; the top ten hold under 4.5%. Separately, the same data were catalogued under a study of T cells of mothers and their children.

The material sequenced was blood. J is TRBJ2-3 and V is TRBV20-1; perhaps TRBD2 as D (5 bases). The origin of this receptor is a boy between 10 and 17 years old in good health. The CDR3, as DNA: TGCAGTGCTAGCGGGGTCTCAGATACGCAGTATTTT. It yields the protein CSASGVSDTQYF.